Listed below are T cell receptor beta chains from one sample, sequenced in a study of CD8+CD57+ T cells in acquired aplastic anemia. TCRdb called the reads again in MiXCR, with one record for every CDR3 protein. The sample includes about 160,000 distinct CDR3 sequences, less than 60% of them seen just once. Sequencing used sorted CD4+, CD8+, or CD8+CD57+ T cells (not recorded which) from PBMCs. These receptor sequences come from a human donor with aplastic anemia. Each CDR3 is given with its conserved first and last residue. The D gene is left open where the match is weak. Size is omitted from some rows. Given values are once, few, many or a class for expanded clones.

d_gene: -
abundance: -
v_gene: TRBV20-1
j_gene: TRBJ1-2
CDR3nt: TGCAGTGCTGAATCAGGGGACGGCTACACCTTC
CDR3aa: CSAESGDGYTF

d_gene: -
abundance: -
v_gene: TRBV6-4
j_gene: TRBJ1-3
CDR3nt: TGTGCCAGCAGCCAAGATTGGGACGCCGGAGACACCATATATTTT
CDR3aa: CASSQDWDAGDTIYF

d_gene: -
abundance: many
v_gene: TRBV7-2
j_gene: TRBJ1-5
CDR3nt: TGTGCCAGCAGCTTAGTTGGGTCCCCGGGGACTGGGTCGCAGCCCCAGCATTTT
CDR3aa: CASSLVGSPGTGSQPQHF

d_gene: -
abundance: many
v_gene: TRBV5-1
j_gene: TRBJ2-5
CDR3nt: TGCGCCAGCAGCAGACAGGGAAGGACGGGAGTAGAGACCCAGTACTTC
CDR3aa: CASSRQGRTGVETQYF

d_gene: -
abundance: many
v_gene: TRBV7-3
j_gene: TRBJ1-4
CDR3nt: TGTGCCAGCAGCGCCCAAACAGGGAAGAATGAAAAACTGTTTTTT
CDR3aa: CASSAQTGKNEKLFF

d_gene: -
abundance: -
v_gene: TRBV11-1
j_gene: TRBJ1-1
CDR3nt: TGTGCCAGCAGCTTAAAATTAGCAGCGTCGACCGAGGAAGCTTTCTTT
CDR3aa: CASSLKLAASTEEAFF

d_gene: -
abundance: many
v_gene: TRBV6-1
j_gene: TRBJ1-4
CDR3nt: TGTGCCAGCAGTAGAGGACAGAGCAATGAAAAACTGTTTTTT
CDR3aa: CASSRGQSNEKLFF

d_gene: -
abundance: -
v_gene: TRBV10-3
j_gene: TRBJ1-2
CDR3nt: TGTGCCATCTCCGAGTTGGAGGATGGCTACACCTTC
CDR3aa: CAISELEDGYTF

d_gene: -
abundance: many
v_gene: TRBV20-1
j_gene: TRBJ2-1
CDR3nt: TGCAGTGCTACTCCAGGGGCACACTACAATGAGCAGTTCTTC
CDR3aa: CSATPGAHYNEQFF

d_gene: -
abundance: -
v_gene: TRBV7-6
j_gene: TRBJ1-2
CDR3nt: TGTGCCAGCAGCTTGGATGACGGCAGTACCTATGGCTACACCTTC
CDR3aa: CASSLDDGSTYGYTF

d_gene: TRBD1
abundance: once
v_gene: TRBV10-1
j_gene: TRBJ1-1
CDR3nt: TGCGCCAGCAATGCAGGGGGCACTGAAGCTTTCTTT
CDR3aa: CASNAGGTEAFF

d_gene: -
abundance: -
v_gene: TRBV7-3
j_gene: TRBJ2-5
CDR3nt: TGTGCCAGCAACACCTTGACCCAAGAGACCCAGTACTTC
CDR3aa: CASNTLTQETQYF

d_gene: -
abundance: -
v_gene: TRBV7-8
j_gene: TRBJ2-1
CDR3nt: TGTGCCAGCAGCTTAGGGGGTTACGGGAATGAGCAGTTCTTC
CDR3aa: CASSLGGYGNEQFF

d_gene: TRBD1
abundance: many
v_gene: TRBV24-1
j_gene: TRBJ1-5
CDR3nt: TGTGCCACCAGCCCTTCACAGGGGGCCTTGGGGAATCAGCCCCAGCATTTT
CDR3aa: CATSPSQGALGNQPQHF

d_gene: -
abundance: -
v_gene: TRBV25-1
j_gene: TRBJ1-5
CDR3nt: TGTGCCAGCAGTTACGCGGCCTATAATCAGCCCCAGCATTTT
CDR3aa: CASSYAAYNQPQHF

d_gene: TRBD2
abundance: -
v_gene: TRBV30
j_gene: TRBJ2-5
CDR3nt: TGTGCCTGGAGTGACGGGAGGGCCTGGGAGACCCAGTACTTC
CDR3aa: CAWSDGRAWETQYF

d_gene: -
abundance: -
v_gene: TRBV15
j_gene: TRBJ2-7
CDR3nt: TGTGCCACCAGCAGCAGCTACGAGCAGTACTTC
CDR3aa: CATSSSYEQYF

d_gene: -
abundance: -
v_gene: TRBV2
j_gene: TRBJ1-5
CDR3nt: TGTGCCAGCAGTGAAGCTGGGGGGGAGGTTGTCGCTCAGCCCCAGCATTTT
CDR3aa: CASSEAGGEVVAQPQHF

d_gene: TRBD1
abundance: -
v_gene: TRBV5-4
j_gene: TRBJ2-5
CDR3nt: TGTGCCAGCAGCTTGGAACAGGGGTTGGAAGAGACCCAGTACTTC
CDR3aa: CASSLEQGLEETQYF

d_gene: -
abundance: -
v_gene: TRBV7-8
j_gene: TRBJ2-2
CDR3nt: TGTGCCAGCAGGGGGGGCGTTTCCGGGGAGCTGTTTTTT
CDR3aa: CASRGGVSGELFF

d_gene: TRBD1
abundance: many
v_gene: TRBV7-2
j_gene: TRBJ1-1
CDR3nt: TGTGCCAGCACCGAACGACAGGGGACTGAAGCTTTCTTT
CDR3aa: CASTERQGTEAFF

d_gene: TRBD1
abundance: many
v_gene: TRBV12-3/TRBV12-4
j_gene: TRBJ1-5
CDR3nt: TGTGCCAGCAGCTATCAAGCAGGGGGTCAGCCCCAGCATTTT
CDR3aa: CASSYQAGGQPQHF